The source of this TCR beta chain is a study of cytomegalovirus exposure and HLA in healthy donors (dated by TCRdb to about 2017). With regard to the full study: An earlier analysis of approximately 640 of the donors reported roughly 300 Gb of sequence data and about 100 million unique TCR beta sequences from roughly 200 million T cells. Using immunosequencing, the study profiled T cell repertoires from 666 subjects and related those repertoires to cytomegalovirus serostatus. Among 300 to 500 genotyped donors of the cohort, an average of approximately 240,000 unique TCR beta nucleotide sequences was sequenced per donor, of which roughly 18% were non-productive. Genome-wide SNP genotypes for about 60% of the 666 donors were used in a later genetic analysis, which treated that subset as a discovery cohort. The study aimed to test whether signatures of past pathogen exposure could be identified by cataloging public T cell receptors. Alongside the repertoire data, information on donor age, sex, ethnicity and CMV serostatus was compiled. Besides the first cohort of roughly 700 subjects, a separate validation cohort made up of roughly 120 different subjects was used. HLA typing covered class I and class II loci at four-digit resolution. Typing coverage varied by locus: roughly 629-640 donors for A, B, C, DRB1 and DQB1; 522 for DQA1; 606 for DPA1; approximately 490 for DPB1. Of the roughly 400 genotyped donors, roughly 80% fell in the genetic ancestry cluster associated with self-reported Caucasian donors. An earlier analysis of approximately 500 of the donors applied high-throughput TCR beta sequencing to assess whether each TCR beta V gene segment acted as functional or pseudogenic. An early release that covered fewer than 750 HLA-typed donors contained approximately 290 gigabases of sequencing data and about 84 million unique TCR sequences. The study combined high-throughput TCR immunosequencing, statistical association of individual TCRs with disease status, and machine learning to predict cytomegalovirus infection status. In the later analysis, no new phenotypic data were used to find candidate immune exposures; instead, reliance was placed on TCR beta sequences and their occurrence across donors. Every repertoire in the discovery cohort had been generated on one and the same sequencing platform. Four or five DR-DQ haplotypes were handled as single units for association and clustering because linkage in the cohort was strong. To study patterns of TCR occurrence, a later analysis re-analyzed previously published TCR beta repertoires from 666 donors and added high-resolution HLA genotyping.

Results and caveats for the whole study, not just this receptor: Because HLA typing was missing for some donors at each locus, association tests included only the typed subset. A further reported finding was that TCR beta sequences accurately predicted the HLA-A and HLA-B alleles for most subjects in the first cohort. A later analysis associated around 16,000 TCR beta sequences with specific HLA alleles at a false discovery rate of 0.05. A later analysis found that most CMV-associated TCR beta chains appeared HLA-restricted, with HLA associations seemingly driven largely by CMV exposure. In vitro tests confirmed that three of the cytomegalovirus-associated TCR beta chains recognize cytomegalovirus antigens. In a later analysis, HLA-associated TCR beta chains showed more clonal expansion and lower generation probabilities than non-associated chains that were equally common. In a later analysis, the rate of TCR association differed among HLA loci, with DRB1 alleles having the most associated TCRs and HLA-C alleles having the fewest. Compared with the approximately 720-donor mean, donors in an Asian-associated ancestry cluster had fewer N-insertions in productive TCRs, according to a later genetic analysis. It was suggested by the authors that the approach could potentially be generalized to other disease states and immunological phenotypes. In an earlier analysis of 587 of the donors, most TCR beta V segments appeared in productive rearrangements about 87% or about 30% of the time, broadly matching IMGT annotations. In this cohort, only TCR beta chains were sequenced, and detectable features were limited by the absence of alpha or paired-chain data. When HLA alleles, especially DR and DQ, strongly co-occurred, TCR associations were difficult to assign to individual alleles. The classifier was reported to diagnose cytomegalovirus status with high specificity and sensitivity in both the original and validation cohorts. A later analysis reported that several top co-occurrence clusters appeared linked to parvovirus B19, influenza, CMV and Epstein-Barr virus. CMV serostatus was the only immune exposure information available for the cohort. In a later genetic analysis, a missense DCLRE1C variant was associated with V-gene and J-gene trimming of TCR beta chains, and the association was replicated in an independent cohort. The earlier analysis of 587 of the donors excluded some 15 rarely observed V segments, including chromosome 9 orphons, because counts were too low. Because the 87-base-pair reads could not distinguish some IMGT-functional V segments, including TRBV6-2 and TRBV6-3, those segments were excluded. A cluster of highly shared sequence variants was judged likely to be a technical artifact of the sequencing pipeline. Roughly uniform sequencing depth across donors was assumed in presence/absence analyses, although this assumption may not hold. Correlated functional status among segregating V segments might be attributable to linkage disequilibrium, but an unknown experimental factor could not be ruled out. The study listed approximately 160 TCR beta chains as associated with cytomegalovirus. Across donors, most TCR sequences were observed very rarely, whereas some public TCRs were present in many individuals.

In total, 500 to 700 healthy bone marrow donors made up the cohort. At the time of sampling, every cohort member was nominally healthy, though immune exposures that went unrecorded were likely present. The donor was CMV seropositive and belonged to the group of 250 to 350 seropositive cohort members. Each donor provided a peripheral blood sample, and peripheral blood mononuclear cells were used for TCR beta sequencing. Genomic DNA was extracted from the blood cell samples with the Qiagen DNeasy Blood Extraction Kit. In the case of this clone: Its recognized antigen is unknown.

The library was produced with the immunoSEQ multiplex PCR assay. A mixture of 60 forward primers for TCR Vbeta segments and 13 reverse primers for TCR Jbeta segments was used in the multiplex PCR. Amplification of the CDR3 region of rearranged TCR beta genes was performed with a multiplex PCR assay on genomic DNA. The amplified TCR beta libraries were sequenced on the Illumina HiSeq System as 87-base-pair reads. The original pipeline was this. Across the 670 or so repertoires, a later analysis counted tens of millions of unique TCR beta chains, 8.5 million to 12 million of which were shared by at least two donors. A nearest-neighbor algorithm error-corrected the raw reads and collapsed the reads into unique sequences, merging closely related sequences to remove PCR and sequencing errors. V, D and J gene segments were assigned by aligning CDR3 sequences to IMGT reference sequences. Each retained sequence needed at least a six-nucleotide match to both a V gene segment and a J gene segment. Rearrangements were called productive when the CDR3 lacked stop codons and stayed in frame with V and J; all others were non-productive. Following IMGT convention, CDR3 was defined as the stretch from the second conserved V-encoded cysteine to the conserved J-encoded phenylalanine. In an earlier analysis of approximately 500 of the donors, sequences lacking an unambiguous match to a single V gene segment were excluded. In an earlier analysis of approximately 590 of the donors, a V segment was called functional when productive rearrangements were above 56.7%, and segregating when the standard deviation between donors exceeded 5%. A statistical classification framework was built to diagnose cytomegalovirus status from the catalog of TCR beta chain sequences. In a later analysis, V and J genes were assigned by comparing TCR nucleotide sequences against IMGT/GENE-DB human TR gene sequences. Using the TCRdist pipeline, a later analysis assigned CDR3 sequences along with most-parsimonious VDJ recombination scenarios. A later analysis defined each TCR beta chain by its CDR3 amino acid sequence plus V-gene family, and excluded reads lacking a unique V-gene family. To address suspected cross-contamination and a sequencing artifact, a later analysis removed a few hundred highly shared, low-generation-probability nucleotide sequences. A later analysis calculated a clonal expansion index for each public chain from normalized within-repertoire ranks of inferred template counts. In a later analysis, generation probabilities were computed using a VDJ recombination model fitted to out-of-frame rearrangements, and the results were checked against IGoR. Hypergeometric tests were used in a later analysis to score TCR-TCR, TCR-HLA and TCR-CMV co-occurrence, with a repertoire-size bias correction applied to the TCR pairs. A later analysis estimated false discovery rates by permuting HLA or CMV assignments 20 times. In a later analysis, co-occurring TCRs were grouped with DBSCAN, and TCRdist sequence similarity was added when clustering was performed within HLA-allele-positive subsets. Repertoires with fewer than 30,000 or more than 120,000 public chains were left out of co-occurrence clustering, as were about 5 repertoires with anomalous nucleotide sharing. TCRdb took this table from immuneACCESS and kept in-frame rearrangements with V and J called. Such tables lack part of the clones; where checked against another copy, unresolved V genes explain under half of the gap, and the rest is unexplained. Clonal size and the V and J genes are those of that table, whereas D and trimming came from the DNA. The sample table on file contains about 170,000 clones. The top ten hold 0.75% to 0.85% of the sample.

V and J lose 1 base and 2 bases, and a span of 15 bases separates them. From the cysteine up to the phenylalanine, the CDR3 has a length of 17 residues. Kept here is only the CDR3 DNA, which spans 51 bases and is read in frame from base 1. Sequences KGHSH (CDR1) and LQKENI (CDR2) are obtained from the germline V gene. The clonotype was recovered from a woman aged 18-29 years in good health and CMV-seropositive. This receptor chain uses TRBV18 and TRBJ1-5; the D gene identity is not certain. Sequenced material: PBMCs. The DNA reads as follows: TGTGCCAGCTCACCACTCCTGGAGGGAAATGGCAATCAGCCCCAGCATTTT. It specifies CASSPLLEGNGNQPQHF.